These 32 T cell receptor beta chains were all obtained from the same sample, sequenced in a study of response to subunit inactivated influenza vaccine. TCRdb reprocessed the RT-PCR reads via MiXCR and lists one record per CDR3 protein. The repertoire consists of about 480,000 distinct CDR3 sequences, with around 25% occurring once and the leading ten covering under 2.5%. The sample was CD4+ T cells sorted from PBMCs, taken roughly 5 days after vaccination. The receptors here all came from a middle-aged man who received an inactivated influenza vaccine.

V usage is TRBV18 and J usage is TRBJ2-7; D is undetermined. Per the germline V gene, CDR1 is KGHSH and CDR2 is LQKENI. The CDR3 is 14 amino acids. Trimming removed 6 bases from V and 3 bases from J, with 15 bases in between. CDR3 coding DNA: TGTGCCAGCTCCCCAAGCCTTATCGTCTACGAGCAGTACTTC. Translated, it gives CASSPSLIVYEQYF.

This clonotype has a handful of counts. Here the CDR3 DNA reads TGCGCCAGCAGCTTGAGAGTTAGGACAGGACTCACAGATACGCAGTATTTT. Translation: CASSLRVRTGLTDTQYF. This chain links TRBV5-1 with TRBJ2-3; 7 bases are a match to TRBD1. This CDR3 is 17 amino acids long. Germline V gene data show CDR1 as SGHRS and CDR2 as YFSETQ. V lost 1 base and J lost 2; bases outside the gene matches: 10.

The chain employs TRBV3-1 and TRBJ2-5, with 9 bases identical to TRBD1. In germline, CDR1 is LGHDT, CDR2 YNNKEL (reference sequence). The V gene end was trimmed by 4 bases and the J gene end by 6 bases; junction bases not matched to a gene: 9. This CDR3 contains 15 residues. In DNA form, the CDR3 reads TGTGCCAGCAGCCCCTCGACAGGGGGATTGAAGACCCAGTACTTC. Translated, it gives CASSPSTGGLKTQYF.

This clonotype was counted between two and nine times. The V call is TRBV29-1, the J call TRBJ2-1; 13 bases agree with TRBD2. There are 11 residues in the CDR3. With 6 bases clipped from V and 16 bases from J, the junction kept 6 bases outside the gene matches. Germline lookup yields CDR1 SQVTM and CDR2 ANQGSEA. As DNA, the CDR3 is TGCAGCGTGATTGGACTAGCGGGAGTCTTCTTC. Protein: CSVIGLAGVFF.

The genes are TRBV20-1 and TRBJ2-3; TRBD1 is a possible D gene (5 bases). With 6 bases removed from V and 4 bases from J, the gap between germline ends came to 23 bases. The CDR3 contains 16 residues. CDR1 and CDR2 from the germline V gene are DFQATT and SNEGSKA (reference sequence). The CDR3 loop is CSAAPALGVGSDTQYF. In DNA, the CDR3 is TGCAGTGCAGCGCCGGCGCTAGGGGTTGGTTCAGATACGCAGTATTTT.

This clonotype was detected only a few times. An end of the junction does not agree with germline; a read error may underlie this. The rearrangement joins TRBV6-2 or TRBV6-3 to TRBJ2-1; D gene ambiguous. The CDR3 loop spans 11 amino acids. Germline-derived CDR1 and CDR2 are MNHEY and SVGEGT. CDR3 nucleotide sequence: TGTGCCAGCAGTGACTCCTACCGGAGGTTCTTC. Encoded protein: CASSDSYRRFF.

The DNA for the CDR3 is TGCGCCAGCAGCCGGGACAGGGGGCAGTCCTACAATGAGCAGTTCTTC. It encodes CASSRDRGQSYNEQFF. The chain links TRBV4-3 to TRBJ2-1; 12 bases line up with TRBD1. Germline V gives CDR1 LGHNA, CDR2 YSLEER. V shed 4 bases, J shed 1 base, and the junction held 2 bases outside the gene matches. CDR3 size: 16 residues.

In this sample, this clonotype turned up a few times. The chain joins TRBV12-3 or TRBV12-4 to TRBJ2-3; D is ambiguous. The CDR3 loop spans 14 amino acids. V dropped 3 bases and J dropped 2 bases, with 9 bases sitting between them. This CDR3 reads CASSFRQLTDTQYF. The CDR3 region has the DNA TGTGCCAGCAGTTTCCGCCAGCTCACAGATACGCAGTATTTT.

The chain couples TRBV12-3 or TRBV12-4 to TRBJ2-2; 8 bases are a match to TRBD1. The CDR3 extends over 16 amino acids. V lost 2 bases, J lost 6 bases, and 8 bases stayed unmatched. The CDR3 spells CASSLSPGGLSGELFF. Written as DNA, the CDR3 is TGTGCCAGCAGTTTATCCCCAGGGGGCTTATCCGGGGAGCTGTTTTTT.

V usage is TRBV29-1 and J usage is TRBJ2-7; D assignment may be TRBD1 or TRBD2 (5 bases each). The CDR3 has 12 amino acids. Germline CDR1 and CDR2: SQVTM and ANQGSEA. Between the trimmed V and J ends, which lost 3 bases and 9 bases, there was a span of 15 bases. The CDR3 sequence: CSVEYGTGVQYF. The DNA for the CDR3 is TGCAGCGTTGAGTACGGGACCGGGGTGCAGTACTTC.

This clonotype has a single count. The chain carries TRBV9 and TRBJ2-1; possibly TRBD1 for D (7 bases). Trimming removed 4 bases at V and 8 bases at J, with 22 bases between. Per the germline V gene, CDR1 is SGDLS and CDR2 is YYNGEE. The CDR3 runs 16 residues. The CDR3 DNA reads as TGTGCCAGCAGCACAAAGGGGGGACAGCGTTGGGATGAGCAGTTCTTC. Its translation: CASSTKGGQRWDEQFF.

The chain combines TRBV20-1 with TRBJ1-1; tentative D call: TRBD1 (6 bases). This CDR3 spans 15 amino acids. Trimming cost V 1 base and J 4 bases, with 16 bases left between them. The germline gives CDR1 DFQATT, CDR2 SNEGSKA (reference sequence). The CDR3 is CSARAGAVRVTEAFF. The CDR3 DNA sequence: TGCAGTGCTAGAGCGGGGGCGGTAAGGGTCACTGAAGCTTTCTTT.

This clonotype was detected many times. This chain uses TRBV20-1 with TRBJ2-1, with D maybe TRBD1 (6 bases). This CDR3 has 13 amino acids. Deletions cut 6 bases from V and 4 bases from J, with 13 bases between. Germline V CDR1 and CDR2: DFQATT, SNEGSKA (reference sequence). The CDR3 is CSAKTGQYNEQFF. The CDR3 DNA is TGCAGTGCCAAAACTGGACAGTACAATGAGCAGTTCTTC.

This clonotype was recorded a few times. The chain couples TRBV11-2 to TRBJ2-3, with D tentatively TRBD2 (5 bases). There are 18 residues in the CDR3. V shed 1 base and J shed 0 bases, with 17 bases lying between them. Looked up from germline, CDR1 is SGHAT and CDR2 is FQNNGV. The CDR3 DNA reads TGTGCCAGCAGCTTAGTCCTGTACTCGGGAACTAGCACAGATACGCAGTATTTT. It yields the protein CASSLVLYSGTSTDTQYF. The complete variable domain, with remaining parts taken from reference TRBV11-2 and TRBJ2-3, reads EAGVAQSPRYKIIEKRQSVAFWCNPISGHATLYWYQQILGQGPKLLIQFQNNGVVDDSQLPKDRFSAERLKGVDSTLKIQPAKLEDSAVYLCASSLVLYSGTSTDTQYFGPGTRLTVL.

This chain connects TRBV20-1 to TRBJ2-1, with TRBD2 identical over 13 bases. This CDR3 has 14 residues. The germline CDR1 and CDR2 sequences are DFQATT and SNEGSKA (reference sequence). After removal of 6 bases from V and 7 bases from J, the junction contained 6 bases not matched to a gene. CDR3 region: CSAAGTSGVNEQFF. Here the CDR3 DNA reads TGCAGTGCCGCCGGGACTAGCGGGGTTAATGAGCAGTTCTTC.

This clonotype was seen at least ten times. This chain uses TRBV5-5 with TRBJ2-5; 10 nucleotides match TRBD1. Germline V CDR1 and CDR2: SGHKS, YYEKEE (reference sequence). This CDR3 comprises 15 residues. V was pared by 4 bases and J by 4 bases, with 7 bases of the junction left unmatched. CDR3 region: CASSRPGQGLETQYF. As DNA, the CDR3 is TGTGCCAGCAGCCGCCCGGGACAGGGGCTAGAGACCCAGTACTTC.

This clonotype was observed a few times. Here the CDR3 reads CASSQGQLSGNTIYF. CDR3 DNA: TGTGCCAGCAGCCAAGGGCAGCTCTCTGGAAACACCATATATTTT. The rearrangement links TRBV4-2 to TRBJ1-3; D is unclear. From germline, CDR1 is LGHNA and CDR2 YNFKEQ. The CDR3 has 15 amino acids. V was cut by 1 base and J by 0 bases, with 7 bases left in between.

At least ten counts were recorded for this clonotype. The V gene is TRBV5-6, the J gene TRBJ2-7, with D uncertain. Germline CDR1 is SGHDT and CDR2 is YYEEEE. CDR3 length equals 15 residues. The V end lost 0 bases, the J end lost 5 bases, and 15 bases lay between the germline ends. The CDR3 coding sequence is TGTGCCAGCAGCTTGGTCGGCAGGTTGAAGAACGAGCAGTACTTC. The encoded protein is CASSLVGRLKNEQYF.

The V call is TRBV5-1, the J call TRBJ1-2; D gene unclear. The CDR3 has 17 amino acids. Germline values: CDR1 SGHRS, CDR2 YFSETQ. Trimming took off 0 bases at V and 4 bases at J, with 19 bases between the two ends. CDR3 nucleotide sequence: TGCGCCAGCAGCTTGGTCCCGAACAGATTCCTGTCCTATGGCTACACCTTC. As protein: CASSLVPNRFLSYGYTF.

In its sample, this clonotype was seen a few times. The chain carries TRBV6-5 and TRBJ2-2; 7 bases align to TRBD2. J was trimmed by 0 bases and V by 2 bases; bases with no gene match: 6. The CDR3 has 17 residues. Germline V gene lookup returns CDR1 MNHEY and CDR2 SVGAGI. The CDR3 spells CASSYQRGLANTGELFF. DNA for the CDR3: TGTGCCAGCAGTTACCAGCGGGGACTCGCGAACACCGGGGAGCTGTTTTTT.

In its sample, this clonotype was seen a few times. The V gene is TRBV6-5, the J gene TRBJ2-7, with TRBD2 matching 11 bases. Germline values: CDR1 MNHEY, CDR2 SVGAGI. The CDR3 totals 16 residues. With 2 bases clipped from V and 3 bases from J, the junction kept 6 bases outside the gene matches. The CDR3 sequence is CASSYRGLADRYEQYF. The CDR3 DNA is TGTGCCAGCAGTTACCGGGGACTAGCGGACCGCTACGAGCAGTACTTC.

The chain carries TRBV12-3 or TRBV12-4 and TRBJ2-1; either TRBD1 or TRBD2 may fit D (5 bases each). Trimming removed 5 bases at V and 10 bases at J, with 15 bases between. The CDR3 runs to 13 residues. CDR3 amino acids: CASSPGTVREQFF. In DNA, the CDR3 is TGTGCCAGCAGTCCCGGGACGGTCCGGGAGCAGTTCTTC.

The V gene is TRBV7-9, the J gene TRBJ2-1; 8 nucleotides match TRBD2. The germline V gene has CDR1 SEHNR and CDR2 FQNEAQ (reference sequence). The CDR3 contains 14 residues. V gave up 6 bases and J gave up 5 bases; unmatched junction bases: 6. For the CDR3, the DNA is TGTGCCAGCAGTCATCCGGGGGGGGACAATGAGCAGTTCTTC. Translated, it gives CASSHPGGDNEQFF.

V usage is TRBV15 and J usage is TRBJ2-5; possibly TRBD2 for D (7 bases). Germline-derived CDR1 and CDR2 are LNHNV and YYDKDF (reference sequence). CDR3 length: 13 amino acids. V dropped 8 bases and J dropped 5 bases, with 15 bases sitting between them. The CDR3: CATCEGGSETQYF. The CDR3 coding sequence is TGTGCCACCTGTGAGGGGGGGTCGGAGACCCAGTACTTC. The full variable domain, its missing parts supplied by reference TRBV15 and TRBJ2-5, is DAMVIQNPRYQVTQFGKPVTLSCSQTLNHNVMYWYQQKSSQAPKLLFHYYDKDFNNEADTPDNFQSRRPNTSFCFLDIRSPGLGDTAMYLCATCEGGSETQYFGPGTRLLVL.

The chain is built from TRBV2 and TRBJ1-4; TRBD1 matches 7 bases. Germline CDR1 SNHLY, CDR2 FYNNEI. This CDR3 is built from 15 residues. The V gene end was trimmed by 1 base and the J gene end by 8 bases; junction bases not matched to a gene: 7. The CDR3 sequence: CASSEDRRQGEKLFF. CDR3 nucleotide sequence: TGTGCCAGCAGTGAAGATAGGAGACAGGGAGAAAAACTGTTTTTT.

This clonotype was observed a few times. The V gene is TRBV5-6, the J gene TRBJ2-1, with 10 bases identical to TRBD2. CDR1 SGHDT and CDR2 YYEEEE come from the germline V gene. This CDR3 has 15 amino acids. The junction had 8 bases not matched to a gene; V was cut back by 3 bases and J by 8 bases. CDR3 DNA: TGTGCCAGCAGCTCTAGCGGGAGCGATTGGTATGAGCAGTTCTTC. It yields the protein CASSSSGSDWYEQFF.

The CDR3 is CASSNGQTDTQYF. CDR3 bases: TGTGCCAGCAGTAACGGACAGACAGATACGCAGTATTTT. The chain links TRBV27 to TRBJ2-3; TRBD1 might be the D (6 bases). Germline CDR1 MNHEY, CDR2 SMNVEV (reference sequence). CDR3 size: 13 residues. Between the trimmed V and J ends, which lost 5 bases and 3 bases, there was a span of 9 bases.

CDR3 in DNA: TGTGCCAGCAGCCAAGATTGGAAGGGACAGCAACAGTATGGCTACACCTTC. This codes for CASSQDWKGQQQYGYTF. The rearrangement joins TRBV4-2 to TRBJ1-2, with 7 bases that match TRBD1. Germline loops: CDR1 LGHNA, CDR2 YNFKEQ. V trimming: 0 bases; J trimming: 5 bases; junction bases outside the gene matches: 12. This CDR3 has 17 residues.

There are a few counts of this clonotype. The rearrangement links TRBV5-1 to TRBJ2-2; TRBD1 agrees at 7 bases. J gave up 5 bases and V 1 base, and 11 bases lay outside the gene matches. The CDR3 is made up of 17 amino acids. Germline CDR1 reads SGHRS; CDR2 reads YFSETQ. The CDR3 nucleotides are TGCGCCAGCAGCTTGTCGGTCCAAAGGGGACAGACCGGGGAGCTGTTTTTT. It translates to CASSLSVQRGQTGELFF.

In its sample, this clonotype was seen a few times. The rearrangement uses TRBV12-3 or TRBV12-4 and TRBJ1-5; D is unclear. This CDR3 has 14 amino acids. Deletions cut 2 bases from V and 3 bases from J, with 8 bases between. The CDR3 protein is CASSLSGPNQPQHF. In DNA, the CDR3 is TGTGCCAGCAGTTTATCTGGGCCCAATCAGCCCCAGCATTTT.

This chain joins TRBV4-1 and TRBJ2-6, with D perhaps matching TRBD1 (5 bases). Looked up from germline, CDR1 is MGHRA and CDR2 is YSYEKL. V dropped 1 base and J dropped 2 bases, with 15 bases sitting between them. The CDR3 has 18 residues. CDR3 sequence (DNA): TGCGCCAGCAGCCAAGGGGTGTTGGTAGGGGCTGGGGCCAACGTCCTGACTTTC. This encodes CASSQGVLVGAGANVLTF.

V gene TRBV20-1 combines with J gene TRBJ2-7, with 9 bases aligning to TRBD1. CDR1 is DFQATT and CDR2 is SNEGSKA in the germline V gene (reference sequence). The CDR3 extends over 15 amino acids. Trimming took 1 base from V and 5 from J; bases not matched to a gene: 9. As DNA, the CDR3 is TGCAGTGCTAGAGTTCCTCCGGGACAGGGAGACGAGCAGTACTTC. Translating gives CSARVPPGQGDEQYF.